The clone carrying this TCR beta chain has ten or more counts. Antigen specificity is unknown. TCRdb fed the 5' RACE reads into MiXCR, producing one record per CDR3 protein. This sample has some 560,000 distinct CDR3 sequences, with more than 9% found just once. These data are taken from a study of identical twins. General study findings and limits: Weaker excess sharing between twins was seen in beta out-of-frame sequences.

Trimming removed 5 bases at V and 5 bases at J, with 15 bases between. CDR1 and CDR2 (germline): MNHNS, SASEGT. This CDR3 region has 14 residues. The same sample was also studied in work on yellow fever vaccine responses in identical twins.

The genes are TRBV6-1 and TRBJ1-1; a possible D gene is TRBD1 (6 bases). The sample comprised PBMCs. This clonotype was sampled from a woman aged 18 to 35 in good health. The CDR3 DNA reads as TGTGCCAGCAGTAGAGGACAGCCACTAACTGAAGCTTTCTTT. As protein: CASSRGQPLTEAFF.